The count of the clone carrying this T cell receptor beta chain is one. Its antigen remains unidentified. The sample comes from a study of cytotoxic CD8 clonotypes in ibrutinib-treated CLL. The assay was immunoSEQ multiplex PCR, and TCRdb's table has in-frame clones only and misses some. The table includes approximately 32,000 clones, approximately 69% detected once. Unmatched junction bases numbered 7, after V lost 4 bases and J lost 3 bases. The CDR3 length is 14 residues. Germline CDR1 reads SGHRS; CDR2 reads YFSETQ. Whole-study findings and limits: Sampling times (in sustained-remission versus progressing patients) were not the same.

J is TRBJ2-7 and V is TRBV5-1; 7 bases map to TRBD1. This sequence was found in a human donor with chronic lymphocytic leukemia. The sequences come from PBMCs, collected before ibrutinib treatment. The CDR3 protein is CASSQTGDSYEQYF. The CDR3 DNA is TGCGCCAGCAGCCAAACTGGGGACAGCTACGAGCAGTACTTC.